The rows below give T cell receptor beta chains drawn from one sample of a study of cytomegalovirus exposure and HLA in healthy donors. Profiling relied on immunoSEQ multiplex PCR, and the TCRdb table lists in-frame clones only, not all of them. The sample yields 85,000 to 120,000 clones, over 80% seen once. The specimen sequenced was PBMCs. All receptors come from a man aged 40-50 years in good health and CMV-seronegative. CDR3s include the opening cysteine and the closing phenylalanine or tryptophan. Each record gives: D gene, clone size, V gene, J gene, CDR3 protein, CDR3 DNA. A D gene is named only where the DNA matches it firmly. The size entry is marked missing in some rows and otherwise reads once, few, many or a size class.

TRBD1	-	TRBV2	TRBJ2-7	CASLVTGVSYEQYF	TGTGCCAGCCTGGTGACAGGGGTCTCCTACGAGCAGTACTTC
-	-	TRBV29-1	TRBJ1-3	CSVGGGPGNTIYF	TGCAGCGTCGGCGGGGGGCCTGGAAACACCATATATTTT
-	-	TRBV11-2	TRBJ1-2	CASSSQDYGYTF	TGTGCCAGCAGCTCTCAGGACTATGGCTACACCTTC
-	once	TRBV28	TRBJ2-7	CASGAGGTYEQYF	TGTGCCAGCGGAGCCGGGGGAACCTACGAGCAGTACTTC
TRBD1	-	TRBV9	TRBJ1-3	CASSTTQGLSGNTIYF	TGTGCCAGCAGCACGACACAGGGGCTTTCTGGAAACACCATATATTTT
-	-	TRBV28	TRBJ2-5	CASSSQGLKETQYF	TGTGCCAGCAGTTCCCAGGGGTTAAAAGAGACCCAGTACTTC
-	-	TRBV4-1	TRBJ1-6	CASSQVLVGPLHF	TGCGCCAGCAGCCAAGTACTGGTTGGACCCCTCCACTTT
-	-	TRBV2	TRBJ2-2	CASKEKVDTGELFF	TGTGCCAGCAAGGAGAAGGTGGACACCGGGGAGCTGTTTTTT
TRBD2	once	TRBV11-2	TRBJ2-1	CASTPGGNPQFF	TGTGCCAGCACCCCCGGGGGGAACCCCCAGTTCTTC
-	-	TRBV2	TRBJ1-4	CASSDRVAYEKLFF	TGTGCCAGCAGTGACAGGGTCGCATATGAAAAACTGTTTTTT
TRBD2	-	TRBV5-6	TRBJ2-2	CASSLANGLAGTGELFF	TGTGCCAGCAGCTTGGCCAATGGTCTAGCGGGGACCGGGGAGCTGTTTTTT
TRBD2	few	TRBV5-1	TRBJ2-1	CASSLAVPGLAQSHYNEQFF	TGCGCCAGCAGCTTGGCGGTCCCGGGACTAGCGCAATCCCATTACAATGAGCAGTTCTTC
TRBD2	-	TRBV20-1	TRBJ2-3	CSARTSGTQYF	TGCAGTGCTAGGACTAGCGGTACGCAGTATTTT
TRBD1	-	TRBV11-1	TRBJ2-3	CASSSTGVATDTQYF	TGTGCCAGCAGCTCGACAGGGGTTGCAACAGATACGCAGTATTTT
TRBD1	-	TRBV5-6	TRBJ2-5	CASSLTGDQETQYF	TGTGCCAGCAGCTTGACAGGGGACCAAGAGACCCAGTACTTC
TRBD2	-	TRBV18	TRBJ2-3	CASSPGLAGADTQYF	TGTGCCAGCTCACCCGGACTAGCGGGAGCAGATACGCAGTATTTT
TRBD1	-	TRBV5-6	TRBJ1-1	CASRFDRVATEAFF	TGTGCCAGCAGATTCGACAGGGTCGCGACTGAAGCTTTCTTT
TRBD2	-	TRBV9	TRBJ2-5	CASSVAKSGDYREETQYF	TGTGCCAGCAGCGTAGCTAAGAGCGGGGATTATCGGGAAGAGACCCAGTACTTC
-	-	TRBV5-1	TRBJ2-5	CASSLDGSYQETQYF	TGCGCCAGCAGCTTGGACGGGTCGTACCAAGAGACCCAGTACTTC
-	-	TRBV7-3	TRBJ1-4	CASSGRTARGKLFF	TGTGCCAGCAGCGGAAGGACGGCCCGGGGGAAACTGTTTTTT
TRBD1	-	TRBV2	TRBJ1-2	CASSDAEGADTF	TGTGCCAGCAGTGATGCGGAGGGGGCGGACACCTTC
TRBD1	-	TRBV5-1	TRBJ2-7	CASSLGQGINEQYF	TGCGCCAGCAGCTTGGGACAGGGTATCAACGAGCAGTACTTC
-	-	TRBV12-5	TRBJ2-3	CASETEPGLQYF	TGTGCTAGTGAAACCGAACCGGGACTGCAGTATTTT
-	-	TRBV2	TRBJ1-4	CASSDRDEKLFF	TGTGCCAGCAGTGACAGGGATGAAAAACTGTTTTTT
TRBD2	-	TRBV7-9	TRBJ2-1	CASSSRLAGRGDEQFF	TGTGCCAGCAGCTCGAGACTAGCTGGGAGGGGTGATGAGCAGTTCTTC
-	-	TRBV4-3	TRBJ1-1	CASSQYGGEAFF	TGCGCCAGCAGCCAGTACGGTGGTGAAGCTTTCTTT
-	-	TRBV28	TRBJ2-2	CASSTPGYTGELFF	TGTGCCAGCAGCACTCCGGGGTACACCGGGGAGCTGTTTTTT
TRBD1	-	TRBV30	TRBJ2-7	CAWSHRGGYEQYF	TGTGCCTGGAGTCACAGGGGTGGTTACGAGCAGTACTTC